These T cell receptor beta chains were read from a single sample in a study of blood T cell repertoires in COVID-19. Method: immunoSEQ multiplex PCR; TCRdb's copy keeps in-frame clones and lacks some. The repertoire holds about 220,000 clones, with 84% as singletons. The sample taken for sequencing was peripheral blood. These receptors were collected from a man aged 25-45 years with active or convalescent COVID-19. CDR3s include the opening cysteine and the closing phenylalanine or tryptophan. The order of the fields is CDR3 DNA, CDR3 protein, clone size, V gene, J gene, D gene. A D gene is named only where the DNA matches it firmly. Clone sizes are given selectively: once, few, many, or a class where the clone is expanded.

TGTGCCAGCAGCACTCCAGGGGGCTACACTGAAGCTTTCTTT	CASSTPGGYTEAFF	-	TRBV9	TRBJ1-1	TRBD1
TGTGCCAGCAGCCCTACGAAAACGCCCTCTGGGGCCAACGTCCTGACTTTC	CASSPTKTPSGANVLTF	-	TRBV7-2	TRBJ2-6	-
TGCGCCAGCAGCTTGTTGGGCGTAGGGGTAATGGATGAGCAGTTCTTC	CASSLLGVGVMDEQFF	once	TRBV5-1	TRBJ2-1	-
TGTGCCAGCTCACCAAGTCGGTCTAACTCCTACAATGAGCAGTTCTTC	CASSPSRSNSYNEQFF	-	TRBV18	TRBJ2-1	-
TGCGCCAGCAGCTTGGGGGAGAATGCTGAAGCTTTCTTT	CASSLGENAEAFF	-	TRBV5-1	TRBJ1-1	-
TGTGCCAGCAGTTACGGGAGCACGGGCCCCTACGAGCAGTACTTC	CASSYGSTGPYEQYF	-	TRBV6-5	TRBJ2-7	-
TGCGCCAGCAGCCCGGGACAGTCGAGGAACGAGCAGTACTTC	CASSPGQSRNEQYF	once	TRBV5-1	TRBJ2-7	TRBD1
TGTGCCAGCAGTACCAGGGGGAACACTGAAGCTTTCTTT	CASSTRGNTEAFF	-	TRBV6-2/TRBV6-3	TRBJ1-1	-
TGTGCCTGGAGTGCCGGGCCTCGACAGACGCCCAATCAGCCCCAGCATTTT	CAWSAGPRQTPNQPQHF	-	TRBV30	TRBJ1-5	-
TGTGCCAGCAGCTTGAGCGGGAGGGGAACCGGGGAGCTGTTTTTT	CASSLSGRGTGELFF	-	TRBV9	TRBJ2-2	TRBD2
TGTGCCAGCAGCTTCCCCTTTGAAAAACTGTTTTTT	CASSFPFEKLFF	-	TRBV7-2	TRBJ1-4	-
TGTGCCAGCAGCACACAGGCCAACTATGGCTACACCTTC	CASSTQANYGYTF	-	TRBV7-2	TRBJ1-2	-
TGTGCCACCAGAGGGCACGGCGGGAGTAGCACAGATACGCAGTATTTT	CATRGHGGSSTDTQYF	-	TRBV15	TRBJ2-3	TRBD2